These T cell receptor beta chains were read from a single sample in a study of T cell repertoires in cytomegalovirus infection. TCRdb independently ran MiXCR on the reads; one entry per CDR3 protein. In the table there are 830,000 or so distinct CDR3 sequences, about 31% of which are singletons. These receptors lack a known antigen. The sample here was cultured CD8+ T cells from PBMCs, taken from culture after CMV antigen stimulation. The source of these receptors is a human donor in good health (CMV status not recorded). Some clones in this sample may be carry-over from other donors' samples. CDR3s include the opening cysteine and the closing phenylalanine or tryptophan.

j_call: TRBJ1-4; v_call: TRBV6-1; cdr3_aa: CASSYGGSATNEKLFF
j_call: TRBJ1-6; v_call: TRBV5-6; cdr3_aa: CASSPDVISPLHF
j_call: TRBJ1-1; v_call: TRBV27; cdr3_aa: CASIKDLEAFF
j_call: TRBJ2-3; v_call: TRBV7-9; cdr3_aa: CASSLLGGGGQADTQYF
j_call: TRBJ1-5; v_call: TRBV27; cdr3_aa: CASSLSRQGASQPQHF
j_call: TRBJ1-1; v_call: TRBV27; cdr3_aa: CASFRGSPDTEAFF
j_call: TRBJ1-2; v_call: TRBV12-3/TRBV12-4; cdr3_aa: CASRPDSIRPGYTF
j_call: TRBJ1-1; v_call: TRBV7-3; cdr3_aa: CASSLYNGLPLSSEAFF
j_call: TRBJ1-5; v_call: TRBV19; cdr3_aa: CASRETGKRNQPQHF
j_call: TRBJ2-7; v_call: TRBV5-6; cdr3_aa: CASSFLGAAYEQYF